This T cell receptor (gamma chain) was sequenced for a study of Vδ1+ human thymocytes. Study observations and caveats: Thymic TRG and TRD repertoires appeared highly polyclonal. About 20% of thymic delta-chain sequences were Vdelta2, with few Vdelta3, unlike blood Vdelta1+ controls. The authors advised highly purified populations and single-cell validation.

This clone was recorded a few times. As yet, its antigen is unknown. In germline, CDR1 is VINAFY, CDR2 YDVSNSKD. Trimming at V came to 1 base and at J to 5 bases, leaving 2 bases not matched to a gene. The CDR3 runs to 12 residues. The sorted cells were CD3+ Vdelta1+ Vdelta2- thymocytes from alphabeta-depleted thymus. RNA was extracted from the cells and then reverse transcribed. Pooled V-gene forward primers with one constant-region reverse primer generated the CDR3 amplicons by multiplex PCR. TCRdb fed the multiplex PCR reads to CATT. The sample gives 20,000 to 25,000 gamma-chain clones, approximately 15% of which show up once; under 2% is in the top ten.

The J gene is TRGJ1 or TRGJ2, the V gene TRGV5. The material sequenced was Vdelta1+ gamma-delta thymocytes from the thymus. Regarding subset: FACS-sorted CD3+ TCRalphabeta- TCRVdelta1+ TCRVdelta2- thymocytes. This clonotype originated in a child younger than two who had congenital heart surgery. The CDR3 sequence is CATWDRHYKKLF. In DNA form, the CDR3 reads TGTGCCACCTGGGACAGACATTATAAGAAACTCTTT.